The present TCR beta chain was sequenced within a study of shared clonotypes between healthy human individuals. Broader study findings: Some clonotypes were shared by all four sorted-subset donors, while others were not shared. The non-shared ones had lower generation probabilities than the shared ones.

On this clone: Its matching antigen is unknown.

Assay: immunoSEQ multiplex PCR; the TCRdb copy retains only in-frame clones and omits some. The table has over 2 million clones, about 95% seen once. Naive CD8 cells lacked CD45RO and underwent positive selection for CCR7, leaving out terminally differentiated effector memory CD45RA+ cells. Germline V gene lookup returns CDR1 SGHVS and CDR2 FNYEAQ. V was pared by 5 bases and J by 1 base, with 7 bases of the junction left unmatched. This CDR3 contains 16 residues. The rearrangement uses TRBV7-6 and TRBJ2-2, with 7 positions matching TRBD1. Sequenced sample: naive CD8+ T cells sorted from blood. This receptor was identified in a man aged 18 to 30 in good health. Here the CDR3 reads CASSINRDRNTGELFF. The CDR3, as DNA: TGTGCCAGCAGCATTAACCGGGACAGGAACACCGGGGAGCTGTTTTTT.